This T cell receptor beta chain was documented in a study of blood T cell repertoires in COVID-19. Overall study: COVID-19 samples from acute and convalescent phases originated in the United States, Italy and Spain. PBMCs, B-cell-depleted T cells, or T cells were the source of the cDNA or gDNA that made up the material.

The CDR3 has 16 amino acids. V was shortened by 0 bases and J by 8 bases, with 17 bases between the two germline ends. Germline V gene lookup returns CDR1 GTSNPN and CDR2 SVGIG (reference sequence). This clone was seen more than once but under ten times. Original processing methods: For nucleated cells, counts were estimated from reference gene primer amplification. The data were produced by immunoSEQ multiplex PCR, yet TCRdb's version contains in-frame clones alone and is incomplete. V and J calls and clone size are copied from that table; D and trimming were computed from the DNA. This repertoire shows fewer than 250,000 clones, more than 85% found once; its top ten account for less than 0.75%.

Specimen: peripheral blood. The sequence was collected from a man aged 40-50 years with acute or convalescent COVID-19. The J gene is TRBJ1-6, the V gene TRBV30; D might be TRBD1 (6 bases). This chain's CDR3 is CAWSVRPDSLDSPLHF. For the CDR3, the DNA is TGTGCCTGGAGTGTACGCCCGGACAGTCTTGATTCACCCCTCCACTTT.